Each of the 30 T cell receptor beta chains below was sequenced from the same sample in a study of CD8 T cells in ankylosing spondylitis. General study results and limits: What appeared characteristic of ankylosing spondylitis blood was a TCR beta motif of about eight highly homologous variants.

These receptors are not linked to any known antigen. TCRdb reanalysed the 5' RACE reads using MiXCR and keeps one entry per CDR3 protein. The sample carries 650,000 to 800,000 distinct CDR3 sequences, about 20% recorded once. Sequencing was performed on blood, either unsorted or a sorted T cell fraction (not recorded which). The source of these receptors is a male donor with ankylosing spondylitis.

This chain connects TRBV28 to TRBJ1-5; possibly TRBD1 for D (5 bases). The CDR3 is made up of 18 amino acids. With 4 bases removed from V and 1 base from J, the gap between germline ends came to 20 bases. Germline loops: CDR1 MDHEN, CDR2 SYDVKM. CDR3 in DNA: TGTGCCAGCAGTTCACCTCCGGGACCCCTTGGGAGCAATCAGCCCCAGCATTTT. Protein sequence: CASSSPPGPLGSNQPQHF.

J is TRBJ2-7 and V is TRBV29-1, with D perhaps matching TRBD1 (6 bases). This CDR3 has 14 amino acids. CDR1 is SQVTM, CDR2 ANQGSEA, per germline. The V and J ends lost 2 bases and 5 bases respectively, with 16 bases between them. CDR3 nucleotides: TGCAGCGTTGAAACCAGGGGATCTTTCGACGAGCAGTACTTC. Translation: CSVETRGSFDEQYF.

V gene TRBV20-1 combines with J gene TRBJ1-1; TRBD1 is a possible D gene (5 bases). The germline V and J ends were trimmed by 3 bases and 1 base, with 15 bases remaining between them. CDR3 size: 15 residues. Germline CDR1 DFQATT, CDR2 SNEGSKA (reference sequence). The CDR3 DNA follows: TGCAGTGCTAGTGAGGGATACAGGTGGAACACTGAAGCTTTCTTT. It is translated as CSASEGYRWNTEAFF.

This sequence joins TRBV7-3 and TRBJ1-1; a weak D match, TRBD1 (6 bases). The ends were cut back, 5 bases at V and 1 base at J, with 17 bases in the middle. Germline CDR1 SGHTA, CDR2 FQGTGA. The CDR3 consists of 16 residues. The DNA for the CDR3 is TGTGCCAGCAGCGCACTGGGGGCAGGCTCGAACACTGAAGCTTTCTTT. Amino acids: CASSALGAGSNTEAFF.

The V gene is TRBV20-1, the J gene TRBJ2-5, with 9 bases fitting TRBD2. Looked up from germline, CDR1 is DFQATT and CDR2 is SNEGSKA (reference sequence). J was trimmed by 0 bases and V by 7 bases; bases with no gene match: 9. This CDR3 region has 15 residues. The CDR3 here is CSVNRLAVYQETQYF. The CDR3 DNA reads TGCAGTGTTAACCGACTAGCGGTGTACCAAGAGACCCAGTACTTC.

This clonotype was counted a few times. The chain employs TRBV3-1 and TRBJ1-5; D gene unclear. The CDR3 length is 15 residues. The germline V gene has CDR1 LGHDT and CDR2 YNNKEL (reference sequence). Trimming removed 1 base from V and 2 bases from J, with 9 bases in between. CDR3 coding DNA: TGTGCCAGCAGCCAAGGCACGCGGGGCAATCAGCCCCAGCATTTT. This encodes CASSQGTRGNQPQHF. The complete variable domain, with remaining parts taken from reference TRBV3-1 and TRBJ1-5, reads DTAVSQTPKYLVTQMGNDKSIKCEQNLGHDTMYWYKQDSKKFLKIMFSYNNKELIINETVPNRFSPKSPDKAHLNLHINSLELGDSAVYFCASSQGTRGNQPQHFGDGTRLSIL.

CDR3 nucleotide sequence: TGTGCCAGCAGCTTAGAACCCAGGAGCTCCTACGAGCAGTACTTC. Translating it yields CASSLEPRSSYEQYF. This sequence joins TRBV11-2 and TRBJ2-7, with D unclear. The CDR3 is 15 amino acids. Per germline, CDR1 SGHAT and CDR2 FQNNGV. V was clipped by 0 bases and J by 0 bases, with 9 bases between them.

The CDR3 DNA follows: TGTGCCACCAGCAGAGATAGACAGGGACTAAAGAACACTGAAGCTTTCTTT. It yields the protein CATSRDRQGLKNTEAFF. This chain uses TRBV15 with TRBJ1-1, with 7 bases identical to TRBD1. The CDR3 totals 17 residues. Germline-derived CDR1 and CDR2 are LNHNV and YYDKDF (reference sequence). The junction had 8 bases not matched to a gene; V was cut back by 0 bases and J by 1 base.

The chain uses TRBV24-1 and TRBJ2-1; D tentatively fits TRBD1 or TRBD2 (5 bases each). Germline V gene data show CDR1 as KGHDR and CDR2 as SFDVKD. CDR3 size: 17 residues. V was trimmed by 4 bases and J by 3 bases, leaving 18 bases between them. CDR3 sequence reads: CATSDQRTGTNYNEQFF. DNA for the CDR3: TGTGCCACCAGTGACCAACGAACCGGGACGAACTACAATGAGCAGTTCTTC.

This clonotype was detected only a few times. The chain employs TRBV16 and TRBJ1-3, with D uncertain. V was cut by 1 base and J by 1 base, with 2 bases left in between. From germline, CDR1 is KGHSY and CDR2 FQNENV. The CDR3 extends over 13 amino acids. The CDR3 DNA reads TGTGCCAGCAGCCAATTTTCTGGAAACACCATATATTTT. It yields the protein CASSQFSGNTIYF.

This clonotype came up a few times. The chain carries TRBV12-3 or TRBV12-4 and TRBJ2-2; D is uncertain. V gave up 3 bases and J gave up 1 base, with 15 bases separating them. This CDR3 is built from 17 residues. CDR3 DNA: TGTGCCAGCAGTTTGCCATGGTTCGTCGGGAACACCGGGGAGCTGTTTTTT. It translates to CASSLPWFVGNTGELFF.

V gene TRBV15 combines with J gene TRBJ1-2; 11 positions agree with TRBD1. Germline V lookup: CDR1 LNHNV, CDR2 YYDKDF (reference sequence). V shed 0 bases, J shed 6 bases, and the junction held 3 bases outside the gene matches. The CDR3 runs 15 residues. DNA for the CDR3: TGTGCCACCAGCAGAGATAGGGGACAGGGGGATGGCTACACCTTC. Protein sequence: CATSRDRGQGDGYTF.

The genes are TRBV10-3 and TRBJ1-6, with D tentatively TRBD1 (6 bases). The germline V gene has CDR1 ENHRY and CDR2 SYGVKD. The CDR3 has 15 residues. V dropped 6 bases and J dropped 1 base, with 10 bases sitting between them. This CDR3 is CAIREGGSYNSPLHF. CDR3 sequence (DNA): TGTGCCATCAGAGAAGGGGGGTCCTATAATTCACCCCTCCACTTT.

CDR3 sequence reads: CARDQGGGRQPQHF. DNA of the CDR3: TGCGCCAGAGACCAGGGCGGGGGGCGTCAGCCCCAGCATTTT. The chain has TRBV10-1 and TRBJ1-5; weak D call: TRBD1 (6 bases). The CDR3 runs to 14 residues. Germline lookup yields CDR1 WNHNN and CDR2 SYGVQD (reference sequence). V shed 9 bases and J shed 6 bases, with 18 bases lying between them.

This clonotype was counted at least ten times. The V call is TRBV7-3, the J call TRBJ2-3; D might be TRBD2 (6 bases). V was clipped by 6 bases and J by 5 bases, with 12 bases between them. The CDR3 length is 13 residues. Germline V gives CDR1 SGHTA, CDR2 FQGTGA. In DNA, the CDR3 is TGTGCCAGCAGTTTCCGGGAGTTAGATACGCAGTATTTT. It encodes CASSFRELDTQYF.

This clonotype was observed many times. The chain joins TRBV12-3 or TRBV12-4 to TRBJ2-2; possibly TRBD1 for D (6 bases). Deletions cut 6 bases from V and 4 bases from J, with 15 bases between. The CDR3 consists of 15 residues. CDR3 in amino acids: CASRPQGSVTGELFF. The CDR3 nucleotides are TGTGCCAGCAGACCACAGGGATCGGTCACCGGGGAGCTGTTTTTT.

This clonotype was seen at least ten times. This chain joins TRBV4-2 and TRBJ2-3; D not certain. Germline CDR1 LGHNA, CDR2 YNFKEQ. The germline V and J ends were trimmed by 3 bases and 4 bases, with 8 bases remaining between them. The CDR3 contains 13 residues. CDR3 region: CASSQTGPDTQYF. The CDR3 coding sequence is TGTGCCAGCAGCCAGACCGGGCCAGATACGCAGTATTTT.

This clonotype was picked up a small number of times. V usage is TRBV3-1 and J usage is TRBJ2-7; 9 bases are a match to TRBD2. The ends lost 4 bases at V and 3 bases at J; junction bases unmatched: 4. The CDR3 loop spans 14 amino acids. Germline V CDR1 and CDR2: LGHDT, YNNKEL (reference sequence). The CDR3 loop reads CASSPGLALYEQYF. As DNA, the CDR3 is TGTGCCAGCAGCCCGGGACTAGCCCTCTACGAGCAGTACTTC.

The V and J genes are TRBV5-6 and TRBJ1-2; no definite D call. Germline values: CDR1 SGHDT, CDR2 YYEEEE. V dropped 5 bases and J dropped 8 bases, with 13 bases sitting between them. This CDR3 comprises 12 residues. CDR3 region: CASSRLAGGYTF. DNA of the CDR3: TGTGCCAGCAGTCGATTAGCTGGCGGCTACACCTTC.

This clonotype was counted only a few times. The V call is TRBV10-3, the J call TRBJ1-1; D is undetermined. V lost 6 bases to trimming and J lost 6 bases, with 11 bases between them. CDR1 is ENHRY and CDR2 is SYGVKD in the germline V gene. This CDR3 comprises 12 residues. CDR3 in amino acids: CAISGTAPEAFF. The CDR3 DNA reads TGTGCCATCAGCGGTACCGCCCCTGAAGCTTTCTTT.

This sequence joins TRBV7-6 and TRBJ2-2; D gene unclear. The germline V and J ends were trimmed by 8 bases and 3 bases, with 13 bases remaining between them. Germline CDR1 reads SGHVS; CDR2 reads FNYEAQ. The CDR3 length is 14 residues. CDR3 DNA: TGTGCCAGCGGCCGAGATCAGGACACCGGGGAGCTGTTTTTT. It translates to CASGRDQDTGELFF.

CDR3 amino acids: CASSLVGRSSYNEQFF. The DNA of the CDR3 is TGTGCCAGCAGCTTAGTTGGGCGGAGCTCCTACAATGAGCAGTTCTTC. This chain joins TRBV7-9 and TRBJ2-1; D unresolved. Trimming removed 1 base at V and 0 bases at J, with 10 bases between. Germline V gene lookup returns CDR1 SEHNR and CDR2 FQNEAQ (reference sequence). The CDR3 extends over 16 amino acids.

The gene calls are TRBV5-1 and TRBJ2-3, with TRBD1 identical over 8 bases. Germline values: CDR1 SGHRS, CDR2 YFSETQ. With V trimmed by 5 bases and J by 3 bases, 5 bases remained unmatched. This CDR3 comprises 14 residues. The CDR3 DNA reads TGCGCCAGCAGATATACAGGGGGTACAGATACGCAGTATTTT. Encoded protein: CASRYTGGTDTQYF.

The chain is built from TRBV2 and TRBJ2-4; a possible D gene is TRBD1 (7 bases). The length of the CDR3 is 17 residues. Germline CDR1 SNHLY, CDR2 FYNNEI. The germline V and J ends were trimmed by 0 bases and 8 bases, with 20 bases remaining between them. The CDR3 region has the DNA TGTGCCAGCAGTGAAGCGCTTCAGGGGGGCGGCGGGGACATTCAGTACTTC. Protein product: CASSEALQGGGGDIQYF.

In its sample, this clonotype was seen a few times. The gene calls are TRBV7-9 and TRBJ2-3, with D unresolved. Germline V gives CDR1 SEHNR, CDR2 FQNEAQ (reference sequence). V lost 2 bases and J 2 bases, leaving 14 bases between the germline ends. This CDR3 comprises 16 residues. CDR3 loop: CASSLFSGAATDTQYF. Here the CDR3 DNA reads TGTGCCAGCAGCTTATTCTCTGGCGCCGCCACAGATACGCAGTATTTT.

This clonotype has ten or more counts. The V gene is TRBV20-1, the J gene TRBJ2-3, with 8 bases lining up with TRBD2. With V trimmed by 3 bases and J by 0 bases, 5 bases remained unmatched. The CDR3 totals 15 residues. The germline V gene encodes CDR1 DFQATT and CDR2 SNEGSKA (reference sequence). CDR3 DNA sequence: TGCAGTGCTAGTGAGGCTAGCGGGAGCACAGATACGCAGTATTTT. Its translation is CSASEASGSTDTQYF.

This clonotype was found many times. The chain is built from TRBV4-3 and TRBJ1-4; tentative D call: TRBD1 (5 bases). The V gene lost 0 bases and the J gene lost 8 bases, with 16 bases spanning the gap. The CDR3 is 16 residues long. Germline loops: CDR1 LGHNA, CDR2 YSLEER. CDR3 residues: CASSQDRGKADEKLFF. CDR3 DNA: TGCGCCAGCAGCCAAGATCGGGGGAAGGCGGACGAAAAACTGTTTTTT.

The chain links TRBV20-1 to TRBJ2-4, with D possibly TRBD1 on 5 matching bases. Deletions cut 8 bases from V and 0 bases from J, with 14 bases between. The CDR3 totals 14 residues. Germline V gives CDR1 DFQATT, CDR2 SNEGSKA (reference sequence). CDR3 in DNA: TGCAGTTTGATGACAGTCCTAGCCAAAAACATTCAGTACTTC. Its protein is CSLMTVLAKNIQYF.

The rearrangement joins TRBV5-1 to TRBJ2-7; tentatively, D is TRBD1 (6 bases). Germline assignment: CDR1 SGHRS and CDR2 YFSETQ. The V and J ends lost 0 bases and 2 bases respectively, with 9 bases between them. The CDR3 sequence is 14 residues long. CDR3 coding DNA: TGCGCCAGCAGCTTGGACAGGGTGGCCTACGAGCAGTACTTC. It yields the protein CASSLDRVAYEQYF.

The chain carries TRBV7-2 and TRBJ1-1; TRBD1 agrees at 9 bases. Trimming took 6 bases from V and 6 from J; bases not matched to a gene: 8. Germline-derived CDR1 and CDR2 are SGHTA and FQGNSA. The CDR3 consists of 14 residues. The CDR3: CASRLGQGSAEAFF. CDR3 nucleotide sequence: TGTGCCAGCAGGCTGGGACAGGGTAGTGCTGAAGCTTTCTTT.